This TCR beta chain was recovered during a study of blood T cell repertoires in COVID-19. This clone has a single count. Only in-frame clones appear in the TCRdb table, and some are missing; sequencing was by immunoSEQ multiplex PCR. This table has under 60,000 clones, 85% to 90% appearing once. The germline V and J ends were trimmed by 4 bases and 3 bases, with 13 bases remaining between them. Germline-derived CDR1 and CDR2 are SQVTM and ANQGSEA. This CDR3 is built from 13 residues. Sequenced input: peripheral blood. The clonotype was recovered from a woman aged 60-75 years with COVID-19, enrolled during active disease. The gene calls are TRBV29-1 and TRBJ2-7; tentative D call: TRBD1 (6 bases). In DNA, the CDR3 is TGCAGCGTTGGATCAGGGGCGGACTACGAGCAGTACTTC. Its protein is CSVGSGADYEQYF.